The 6 T cell receptor beta chains below all came from one sample that was sequenced in a study of T cells after yellow fever vaccination. Using its own MiXCR run on the 5' RACE reads, TCRdb lists one record per CDR3 protein. The data contain fewer than 500,000 distinct CDR3 sequences, roughly a sixth of them singletons. Material: PBMCs, obtained before the yellow fever booster vaccination. These receptors originate from a man younger than 35 who received the YFV17D yellow fever vaccine.

About this clonotype itself: Its ends do not fully match the called genes, so a read error is possible. The V gene is TRBV5-5, the J gene TRBJ2-5, with D tentatively TRBD1 or TRBD2 (5 bases each). The CDR3 length is 15 residues. Germline assignment: CDR1 SGHKS and CDR2 YYEKEE (reference sequence). CDR3 in DNA: TGTGCCAGCAGTGACCTGGGACGGAGGAAAGAGACCCATTACTTC. It translates to CASSDLGRRKETHYF.

CDR3 in DNA: TGCAGCGTTGAACTGGCTAGCGGGGGAAGCTACAATGAGCAGTTCTTC. As protein: CSVELASGGSYNEQFF. The chain couples TRBV29-1 to TRBJ2-1, with 10 bases fitting TRBD2. The trim removed 2 bases at V and 3 bases at J, leaving 7 bases unmatched. Germline CDR1 and CDR2: SQVTM and ANQGSEA. There are 16 residues in the CDR3.

This clonotype was observed a handful of times. The rearrangement joins TRBV12-3 or TRBV12-4 to TRBJ2-1; TRBD2 is a possible D gene (7 bases). This CDR3 comprises 17 residues. V lost 6 bases and J 2 bases, leaving 20 bases between the germline ends. The CDR3 nucleotides are TGTGCCAGCAGCCTGAACGCGGGGCGGGGGCCCTACAATGAGCAGTTCTTC. Translating gives CASSLNAGRGPYNEQFF.

The chain carries TRBV20-1 and TRBJ2-5; possibly TRBD1 or TRBD2 for D (5 bases each). V was shortened by 4 bases and J by 6 bases, with 18 bases between the two germline ends. The CDR3 totals 14 residues. CDR1 and CDR2 from the germline V gene are DFQATT and SNEGSKA (reference sequence). DNA for the CDR3: TGCAGTGCTAAAATGGGATCGGGGACGCAGACCCAGTACTTC. This translates into CSAKMGSGTQTQYF.

In DNA, the CDR3 is TGTGCCACCAGTTTTGCCCGAGGGGAGACCCAGTACTTC. Its protein product is CATSFARGETQYF. This chain uses TRBV15 with TRBJ2-5; weak D call: TRBD2 (5 bases). Looked up from germline, CDR1 is LNHNV and CDR2 is YYDKDF (reference sequence). The CDR3 is 13 residues long. Trimming stripped 6 bases from V and 5 bases from J, with 13 bases between. Using reference TRBV15 and TRBJ2-5 for the parts outside the CDR3, the full variable domain is DAMVIQNPRYQVTQFGKPVTLSCSQTLNHNVMYWYQQKSSQAPKLLFHYYDKDFNNEADTPDNFQSRRPNTSFCFLDIRSPGLGDTAMYLCATSFARGETQYFGPGTRLLVL.

This clonotype has at least ten counts. J is TRBJ2-7 and V is TRBV20-1, with D possibly being TRBD2 (6 bases). Trimming took 6 bases from V and 4 from J, leaving 19 bases between them. The CDR3 spans 14 residues. Germline V gene data show CDR1 as DFQATT and CDR2 as SNEGSKA (reference sequence). CDR3 residues: CSATRTDHRYEQYV. The CDR3 coding sequence is TGCAGTGCGACTAGGACCGACCACCGATACGAGCAGTACGTC.